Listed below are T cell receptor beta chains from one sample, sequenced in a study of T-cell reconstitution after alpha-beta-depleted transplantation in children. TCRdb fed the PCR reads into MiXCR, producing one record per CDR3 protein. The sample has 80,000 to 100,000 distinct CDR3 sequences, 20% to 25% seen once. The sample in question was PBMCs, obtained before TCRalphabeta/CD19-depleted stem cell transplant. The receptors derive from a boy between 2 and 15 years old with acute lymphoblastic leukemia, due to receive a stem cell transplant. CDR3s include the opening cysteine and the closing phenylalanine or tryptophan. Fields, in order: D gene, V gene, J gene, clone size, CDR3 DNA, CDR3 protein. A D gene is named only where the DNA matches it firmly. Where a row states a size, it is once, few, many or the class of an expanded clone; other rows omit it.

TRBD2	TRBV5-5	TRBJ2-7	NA	TGTGCCAGCAGCCGCGGACTAGCGGGCGACGAGCAGTACTTC	CASSRGLAGDEQYF
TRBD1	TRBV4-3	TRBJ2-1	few	TGCGCCAGCAGCATACAGGGGCACAATGAGCAGTTCTTC	CASSIQGHNEQFF
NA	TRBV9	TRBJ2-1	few	TGTGCCAGCAGCGTAGGGACTTCTACGGGGGAGCAGTTCTTC	CASSVGTSTGEQFF
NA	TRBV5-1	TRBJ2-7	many	TGCGCCAGCAGCTTGGGGGCATCGTCGAACTCCTACGAGCAGTACTTC	CASSLGASSNSYEQYF
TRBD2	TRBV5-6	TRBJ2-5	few	TGTGCCAGCTATGATAGCGGGATGCAGGGGACCCAGTACTTC	CASYDSGMQGTQYF
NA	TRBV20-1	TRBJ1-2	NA	TGCAGTGCTCGCCCCGGGCCGCCCAGAGGCTACACCTTC	CSARPGPPRGYTF
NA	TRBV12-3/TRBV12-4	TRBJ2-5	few	TGTGCCAGCAGTGTTTGGGGTCGGAACCAAGAGACCCAGTACTTC	CASSVWGRNQETQYF
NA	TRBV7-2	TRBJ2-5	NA	TGTGCCAGCAGCTTAGCCGGAGCCGCCACAGAGACCCAGTACTTC	CASSLAGAATETQYF
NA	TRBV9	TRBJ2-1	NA	TGTGCCAGCAGCGTAGTTGGCGGAGGGGCCTCCTACAATGAGCAGTTCTTC	CASSVVGGGASYNEQFF
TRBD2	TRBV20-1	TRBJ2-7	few	TGCAGTGCTAGGGCTAGCGGCGGCCGTTACGAGCAGTACTTC	CSARASGGRYEQYF
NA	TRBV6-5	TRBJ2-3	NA	TGTGCCAGCAGTTGGGATCAAAGCACAGATACGCAGTATTTT	CASSWDQSTDTQYF
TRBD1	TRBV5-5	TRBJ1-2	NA	TGTGCCAGCAGCCCAGGGGGCCCCTATTCCTCCTATGGCTACACCTTC	CASSPGGPYSSYGYTF
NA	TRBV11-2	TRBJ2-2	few	TGTGCCAGCACCCGCGCCGGGGAGCTGTTTTTT	CASTRAGELFF
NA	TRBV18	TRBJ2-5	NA	TGTGCCAGCTCCCAGGAGGTGGAGACCCAGTACTTC	CASSQEVETQYF
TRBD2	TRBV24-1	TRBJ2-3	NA	TGTGCCACCAGTGATTCCGGACTAGCTGCCACAGATACGCAGTATTTT	CATSDSGLAATDTQYF
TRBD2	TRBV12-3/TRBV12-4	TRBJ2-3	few	TGTGCCAGCAGCCTTACTAGCGGAGGGGCCATGGGGACAGATACGCAGTATTTT	CASSLTSGGAMGTDTQYF
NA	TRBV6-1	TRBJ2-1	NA	TGTGCCAGCAGCCGTTCAGAGACTGGTTACAATGAGCAGTTCTTC	CASSRSETGYNEQFF
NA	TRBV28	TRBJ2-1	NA	TGTGCCAGCAGACCCTTTCCCGGACTACGGGGAAATGAGCAGTTCTTC	CASRPFPGLRGNEQFF
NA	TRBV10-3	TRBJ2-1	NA	TGTGCCATCAGCCGGACTGTTGCTGAGCAGTTCTTC	CAISRTVAEQFF
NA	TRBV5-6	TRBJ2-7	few	TGTGCCAGCTATAGTGACTCCCCCTACGAGCAGTACTTC	CASYSDSPYEQYF
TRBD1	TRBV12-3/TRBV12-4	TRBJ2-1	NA	TGTGCCAGCAGTCGGACAGGGAACTACAATGAGCAGTTCTTC	CASSRTGNYNEQFF
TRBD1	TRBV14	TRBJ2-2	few	TGTGCCAGCAGCCAGCTCGACAGGGGAAACACCGGGGAGCTGTTTTTT	CASSQLDRGNTGELFF
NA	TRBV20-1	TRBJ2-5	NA	TGCAGTGCTAGGGGCGAGGGAGGAAGCGAGACCCAGTACTTC	CSARGEGGSETQYF
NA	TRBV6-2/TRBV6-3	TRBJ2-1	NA	TGTGCCAGCAGTTACGGGGCGGGACAAGCCTACAATGAGCAGTTCTTC	CASSYGAGQAYNEQFF
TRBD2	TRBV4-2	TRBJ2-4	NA	TGTGCCAGCAGCCAAGAAGGCTACGGGCTAGCGGAGGGGCATGAAAACATTCAGTACTTC	CASSQEGYGLAEGHENIQYF
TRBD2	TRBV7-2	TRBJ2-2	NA	TGTGCCAGCAGCTTTGGCCTAGCGGGAGGCACCGGGGAGCTGTTTTTT	CASSFGLAGGTGELFF
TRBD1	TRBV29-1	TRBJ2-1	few	TGCAGCGGGCGACAGGGATTCCGGGATAAGTTCTTC	CSGRQGFRDKFF
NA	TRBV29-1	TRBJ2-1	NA	TGCAGCGTTGAAGGGGGGGCAGGGGAAGAGTTCTTC	CSVEGGAGEEFF
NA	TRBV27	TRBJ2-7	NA	TGTGCCAGCAGTTTCACGCGACCTGGGGAGCAGTACTTC	CASSFTRPGEQYF
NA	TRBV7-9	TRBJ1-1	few	TGTGCCAGCAGCTTAAGACACCGCGAAGCTTTCTTT	CASSLRHREAFF
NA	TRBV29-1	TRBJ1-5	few	TGCAGCGGCGCAACAGGTCTCAATCAGCCCCAGCATTTT	CSGATGLNQPQHF
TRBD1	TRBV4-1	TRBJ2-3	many	TGCGCCAGCAGCCCTGGACAGGGGTGGGATACGCAGTATTTT	CASSPGQGWDTQYF
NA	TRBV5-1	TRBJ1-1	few	TGCGCCAGCAGCTTCCAGGGTTTGGGTGAAGCTTTCTTT	CASSFQGLGEAFF
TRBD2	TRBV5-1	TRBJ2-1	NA	TGCGCCAGCAGCTCGGGACTAGCGGGAGTTAGTGAGCAGTTCTTC	CASSSGLAGVSEQFF
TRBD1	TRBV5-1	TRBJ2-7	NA	TGCGCCAGCAGCAGAACAGGGGGCTCCTACGAGCAGTACTTC	CASSRTGGSYEQYF
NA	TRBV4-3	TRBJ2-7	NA	TGCGCCAGCAGCCAAGATCGGGGGACAGTTACCTACGAGCAGTACTTC	CASSQDRGTVTYEQYF
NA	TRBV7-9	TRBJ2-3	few	TGTGCCAGCAGCTTAGCGGGAGGAAACACAGATACGCAGTATTTT	CASSLAGGNTDTQYF
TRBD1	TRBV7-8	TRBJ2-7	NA	TGTGCCAGCAGCTTTGCATTAAACAGGGGCCGAGGCTACGAGCAGTACTTC	CASSFALNRGRGYEQYF
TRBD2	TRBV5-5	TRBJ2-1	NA	TGTGCCAGCAGCTTGACTAGCGGAGGGCTGGGTCGCTACAATGAGCAGTTCTTC	CASSLTSGGLGRYNEQFF
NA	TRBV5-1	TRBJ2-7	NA	TGCGCCAGCAGCTTTTTAGGGGGCTCCTACGAGCAGTACTTC	CASSFLGGSYEQYF
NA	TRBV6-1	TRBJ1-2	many	TGTGCCAGCAAGAGGGAAGCCACCTATGGCTACACCTTC	CASKREATYGYTF
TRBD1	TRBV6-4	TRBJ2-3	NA	TGTGCCAGCAGTGACTCGGCAGGGGGCTCAGATACGCAGTATTTT	CASSDSAGGSDTQYF
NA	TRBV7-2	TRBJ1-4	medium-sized	TGTGCCAGCAGCTTAGAAGCTAATGAAAAACTGTTTTTT	CASSLEANEKLFF
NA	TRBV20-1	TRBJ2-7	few	TGCAGTGCTTTCCGGACTGTGACCTACGAGCAGTACTTC	CSAFRTVTYEQYF
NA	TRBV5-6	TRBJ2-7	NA	TGTGCCAGCAGCTTCGGGACGTCAGGCTACGAGCAGTACTTC	CASSFGTSGYEQYF
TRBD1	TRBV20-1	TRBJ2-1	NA	TGCAGTGCTGACGCCGGGACAGCGTCCTACAATGAGCAGTTCTTC	CSADAGTASYNEQFF
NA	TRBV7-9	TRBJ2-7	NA	TGTGCCAGCAGCTTTCTCCACGAGCAGTACTTC	CASSFLHEQYF
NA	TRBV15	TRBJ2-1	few	TGTGCCACCAGCAGTCAAAAAACGCCAAACTCCTACAATGAGCAGTTCTTC	CATSSQKTPNSYNEQFF
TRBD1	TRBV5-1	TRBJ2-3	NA	TGCGCCAGCAGCTTGGCAGGGGGTGCTAGCACAGATACGCAGTATTTT	CASSLAGGASTDTQYF
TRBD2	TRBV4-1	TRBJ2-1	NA	TGCGCCAGCAGCCATGATCTAGCGGGAGGGCGCTACAATGAGCAGTTCTTC	CASSHDLAGGRYNEQFF
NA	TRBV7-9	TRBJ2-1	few	TGTGCCAGCAGCTTAGTGGTCGGGGCGAACTCCTACAATGAGCAGTTCTTC	CASSLVVGANSYNEQFF
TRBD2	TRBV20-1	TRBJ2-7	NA	TGCAGTGCTCTGGGACTAGCGGGGGACGAGCAGTACTTC	CSALGLAGDEQYF
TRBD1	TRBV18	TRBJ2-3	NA	TGTGCCAGCTCACCCGGGGACAGGGTGCAGTATTTT	CASSPGDRVQYF
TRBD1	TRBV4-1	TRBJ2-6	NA	TGCGCCAGCAGCCAAGGGCACAGGGGGCGGTCTGGGGCCAACGTCCTGACTTTC	CASSQGHRGRSGANVLTF
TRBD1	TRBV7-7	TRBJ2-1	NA	TGTGCCAGCAGCTTAAAGGGGGCTGGGGAGCAGTTCTTC	CASSLKGAGEQFF